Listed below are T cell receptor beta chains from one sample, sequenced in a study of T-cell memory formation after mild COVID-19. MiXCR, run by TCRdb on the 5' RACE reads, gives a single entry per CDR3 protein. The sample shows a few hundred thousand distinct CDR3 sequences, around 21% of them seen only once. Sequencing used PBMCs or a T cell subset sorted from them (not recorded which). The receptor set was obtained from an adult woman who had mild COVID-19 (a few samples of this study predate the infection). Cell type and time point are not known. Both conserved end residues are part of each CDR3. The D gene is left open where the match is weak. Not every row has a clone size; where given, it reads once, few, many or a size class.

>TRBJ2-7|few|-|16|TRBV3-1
TGTGCCAGCAGCCAAGATGGGACGGGAAATCGGTACGAGCAGTACTTC
CASSQDGTGNRYEQYF
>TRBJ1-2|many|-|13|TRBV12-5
TGTGCTAGTGGTGAGGGGACCTTCTATGGCTACACCTTC
CASGEGTFYGYTF
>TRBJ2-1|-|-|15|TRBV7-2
TGTGCCAGCAGCCCGGGATCTTCGACCTACAATGAGCAGTTCTTC
CASSPGSSTYNEQFF
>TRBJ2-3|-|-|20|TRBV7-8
TGTGCCAGCAGCTTACCTCTCCTTCGGCCCGATAGCCTTTTCACAGATACGCAGTATTTT
CASSLPLLRPDSLFTDTQYF
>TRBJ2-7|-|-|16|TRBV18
TGTGCCAGCTCACCCGGACACAGCTTAGCCCTCTACGAGCAGTACTTC
CASSPGHSLALYEQYF
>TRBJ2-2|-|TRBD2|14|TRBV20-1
TGCAGTGCTGGGACTAGCGGGGGACCCGGGGAGCTGTTTTTT
CSAGTSGGPGELFF
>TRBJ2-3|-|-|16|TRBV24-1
TGTGCCACCAGTGATTCCCCCAGGGACGTCACAGATACGCAGTATTTT
CATSDSPRDVTDTQYF
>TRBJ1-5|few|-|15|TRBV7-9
TGTGCCAGCAGCTTAGGTGAAGGGGCCAATCAGCCCCAGCATTTT
CASSLGEGANQPQHF
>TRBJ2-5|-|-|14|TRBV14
TGTGCCAGCAGCCGCTTCAGGGGTCGGGAGACCCAGTACTTC
CASSRFRGRETQYF
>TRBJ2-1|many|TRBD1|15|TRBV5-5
TGTGCCAGCAGCAGCGCCGGGACAGGGAACAATGAGCAGTTCTTC
CASSSAGTGNNEQFF
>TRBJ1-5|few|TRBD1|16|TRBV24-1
TGTGCCACCAGTGAGGGGATGACAGGGCACAATCAGCCCCAGCATTTT
CATSEGMTGHNQPQHF
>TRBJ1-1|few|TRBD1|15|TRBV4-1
TGCGCCAGCAGCCCAAAGACAGGGAGTTACACTGAAGCTTTCTTT
CASSPKTGSYTEAFF
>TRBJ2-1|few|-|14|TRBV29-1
TGCAGCGGGCTTCGTGGGGTGTCCTACAATGAGCAGTTCTTC
CSGLRGVSYNEQFF
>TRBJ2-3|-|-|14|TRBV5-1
TGCGCCAGCAGCCGGGTCGACAGCACAGATACGCAGTATTTT
CASSRVDSTDTQYF
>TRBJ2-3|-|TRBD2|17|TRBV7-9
TGTGCCAGCAGCTTAGCTACCGGGAGGGGGGGCACAGATACGCAGTATTTT
CASSLATGRGGTDTQYF
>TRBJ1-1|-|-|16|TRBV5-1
TGCGCCAGCAGCTTGGCCTGGGGGCGGATGAACACTGAAGCTTTCTTT
CASSLAWGRMNTEAFF
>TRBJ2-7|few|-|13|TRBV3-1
TGTGCCAGCAGCCACTTCCGGGTAGGCGAGCAGTACTTC
CASSHFRVGEQYF
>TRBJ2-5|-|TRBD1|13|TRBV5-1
TGCGCCAGCAGCTCTACAGGGGGAGAGACCCAGTACTTC
CASSSTGGETQYF
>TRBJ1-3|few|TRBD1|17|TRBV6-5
TGTGCCAGCAGTTCTAGTTCACAGGGGCCCTCTGGAAACACCATATATTTT
CASSSSSQGPSGNTIYF
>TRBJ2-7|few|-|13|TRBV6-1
TGTGCCAGCAGATACCCGGAGGCCTACGAGCAGTACTTC
CASRYPEAYEQYF
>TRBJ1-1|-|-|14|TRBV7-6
TGTGCCAGCAGCCAGGGTACGCTATTCACTGAAGCTTTCTTT
CASSQGTLFTEAFF
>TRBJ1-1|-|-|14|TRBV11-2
TGTGCCAGCAGCTTAGGGGACATTGGGACTGAAGCTTTCTTT
CASSLGDIGTEAFF
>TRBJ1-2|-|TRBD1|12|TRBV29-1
TGCAGCGCCGACGGGACAGCCTATGGCTACACCTTC
CSADGTAYGYTF
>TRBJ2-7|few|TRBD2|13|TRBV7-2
TGTGCCAGCAGCTTGAAGCGGGAGGCCGAGCAGTACTTC
CASSLKREAEQYF
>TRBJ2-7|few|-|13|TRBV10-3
TGTGCCATCGGGACCCTGGGAGCCTACGAGCAGTACTTC
CAIGTLGAYEQYF
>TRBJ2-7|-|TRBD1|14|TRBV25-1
TGTGCCAGCAGCATAACAGGGGGCGCGGGTGAGCAGTACTTC
CASSITGGAGEQYF
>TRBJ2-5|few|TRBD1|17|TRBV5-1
TGCGCCAGCAGCTTGGATCTGGACAGGGGGCTGTTAGAGACCCAGTACTTC
CASSLDLDRGLLETQYF
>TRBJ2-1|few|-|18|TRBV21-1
TGTGCCAGCAGCAAATGGGGAAGGGGGGTTCTCTCTTACAATGAGCAGTTCTTC
CASSKWGRGVLSYNEQFF
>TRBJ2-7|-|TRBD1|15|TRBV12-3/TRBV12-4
TGTGCCAGCAGACCGAACGACTGGCGACAGGGCGAGCAGTACTTC
CASRPNDWRQGEQYF
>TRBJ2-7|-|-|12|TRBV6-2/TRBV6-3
TGTGCCAGCTGCTCGGAGGACTACGAGCAGTACTTC
CASCSEDYEQYF
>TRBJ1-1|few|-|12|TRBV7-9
TGTGCCAGCAGCTTACTCCTAGAACAAGCTTTCTTT
CASSLLLEQAFF
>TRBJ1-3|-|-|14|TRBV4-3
TGCGCCAGCAGCCAAGACTCTCGTAGCAGGGCCATATATTTT
CASSQDSRSRAIYF
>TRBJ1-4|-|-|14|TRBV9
TGTGCCAGCAGCGTCGGGGGGGCTAATGAAAAACTGTTTTTT
CASSVGGANEKLFF
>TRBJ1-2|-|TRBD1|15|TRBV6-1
TGTGCCAGCAGTAAACCGGGACAGCAACCATTGGGCTACACCTTC
CASSKPGQQPLGYTF
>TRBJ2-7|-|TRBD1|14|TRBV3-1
TGTGCCAGCAGCCAAGTGTTCACAGGGGTCGAGCAGTACTTC
CASSQVFTGVEQYF
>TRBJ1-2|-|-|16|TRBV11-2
TGTGCCAGCAGCTTAGATGGCGGGCGGGGTACCTATGGCTACACCTTC
CASSLDGGRGTYGYTF
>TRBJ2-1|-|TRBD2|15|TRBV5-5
TGTGCCAGCAGTATAGCGGGGGGGTCCTACAATGAGCAGTTCTTC
CASSIAGGSYNEQFF
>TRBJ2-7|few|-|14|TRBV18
TGTGCCAGCTCACCACCGAGCAACTCCTACGAGCAGTACTTC
CASSPPSNSYEQYF
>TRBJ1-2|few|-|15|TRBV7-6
TGTGCCAGCAGCCCCCGGGGCGGGGGGAACTATGGCTACACCTTC
CASSPRGGGNYGYTF
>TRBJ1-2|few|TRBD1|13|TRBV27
TGTGCCAGCAGAACGGACAGGAGCTATGGCTACACCTTC
CASRTDRSYGYTF
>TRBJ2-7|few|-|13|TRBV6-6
TGTGCCAGCGCTGGGGGCAACTCCTACGAGCAGTACTTC
CASAGGNSYEQYF
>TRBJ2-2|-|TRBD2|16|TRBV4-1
TGCGCCAGCAGCCACCTAGCGGGGGGGCAAATCGGGGAGCTGTTTTTT
CASSHLAGGQIGELFF
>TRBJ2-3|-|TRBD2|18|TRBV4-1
TGCGCCAGCAGCCGGGCGCACGAGGGACTAGTTGGCACAGATACGCAGTATTTT
CASSRAHEGLVGTDTQYF
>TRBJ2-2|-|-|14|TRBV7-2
TGTGCCAGCAGCCGGCAGGGGCTCACCGGGGAGCTGATTTTT
CASSRQGLTGELIF
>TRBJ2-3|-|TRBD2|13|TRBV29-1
TGCAGCGTTGAATGGAGGGGCGGGGGTACGCAGTATTTT
CSVEWRGGGTQYF
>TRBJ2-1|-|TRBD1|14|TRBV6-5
TGTGCCAGCAGTTCCGGGACAGGGAGGGATGAGCAGTTCTTC
CASSSGTGRDEQFF
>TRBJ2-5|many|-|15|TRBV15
TGTGCCACCAGCAGAGATCGGCAGGTAGCGGTTACCCAGTACTTC
CATSRDRQVAVTQYF
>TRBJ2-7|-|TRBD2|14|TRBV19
TGTGCCAGTAGCGACGGACTAGCGGGAGTCGAGCAGTACTTC
CASSDGLAGVEQYF
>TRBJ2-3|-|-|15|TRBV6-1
TGTGCCAGCAGCGAGTTGGAGGGGAGCACAGATACGCAGTATTTT
CASSELEGSTDTQYF
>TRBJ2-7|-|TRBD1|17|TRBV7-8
TGTGCCAGCAGCTTCAGGACAGGTGGGGGTTCTTGGTACGAGCAGTACTTC
CASSFRTGGGSWYEQYF
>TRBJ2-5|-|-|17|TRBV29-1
TGCAGCGCTGTGGAGACCTTATGGACAGTGGGATCGGAGACCCAGTACTTC
CSAVETLWTVGSETQYF
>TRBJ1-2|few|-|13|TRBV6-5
TGTGCCAGCAGTTACTCGGACGGCCTAGGCTACACCTTC
CASSYSDGLGYTF
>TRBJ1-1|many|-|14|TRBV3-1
TGTGCCAGCAGCCAACACAATGGAGGCACTGAAGCTTTCTTT
CASSQHNGGTEAFF